What follows are 15 T cell receptor beta chains derived from one specimen sequenced in a study of T cell responses to AZD1222 COVID-19 vaccine (dated by TCRdb to the early 2020s). Preparation of the library involved the immunoSEQ multiplex PCR assay. In its TCRdb copy, this immuneACCESS table keeps in-frame sequences only and misses some clones. Where compared with another copy, unresolved V genes explain less than half of these, and the others have no known cause. The sample table holds 100,000 to 150,000 clones, of which more than 70% were seen once. The top ten constitute roughly 4.4% of the sample. The time point label corresponds to: about 28 days (+/-7) after the second vaccine dose. The material was peripheral blood, obtained 28 days after the second AZD1222 dose. The receptors were sampled from an adult who received the AZD1222 COVID-19 vaccine.

The rearrangement uses TRBV3-1 (or the pseudogene TRBV3-2) and TRBJ2-2; TRBD2 agrees at 9 bases. The V segment lost 3 bases and the J segment 4 bases; nucleotides outside the gene matches: 9. Germline V gene lookup returns CDR1 LGHDT and CDR2 YNNKEL (reference sequence). This CDR3 spans 17 amino acids. The CDR3 is CASSHGLAGGFTGELFF. The CDR3 bases are TGTGCCAGCAGCCATGGCCTGGCGGGGGGGTTCACCGGGGAGCTGTTTTTT.

The V call is TRBV7-2, the J call TRBJ2-3; 9 bases match TRBD2. The V segment lost 5 bases and the J segment 2 bases; nucleotides outside the gene matches: 8. The CDR3 covers 16 residues. In germline, CDR1 is SGHTA, CDR2 FQGNSA. The CDR3 nucleotides are TGTGCCAGCAGCCAACAGAGCGGGGGGAACACAGATACGCAGTATTTT. Its protein product is CASSQQSGGNTDTQYF. Full variable domain (remainder filled in from reference TRBV7-2 and TRBJ2-3): GAGVSQSPSNKVTEKGKDVELRCDPISGHTALYWYRQSLGQGLEFLIYFQGNSAPDKSGLPSDRFSAERTGGSVSTLTIQRTQQEDSAVYLCASSQQSGGNTDTQYFGPGTRLTVL.

This clone came up once. The J gene is TRBJ2-2, the V gene TRBV11-2, with TRBD2 matching 14 bases. There are 17 residues in the CDR3. V lost 2 bases, J lost 6 bases, and 5 bases stayed unmatched. The germline CDR1 and CDR2 sequences are SGHAT and FQNNGV. DNA of the CDR3: TGTGCCAGCAGCTTAAGGACTAGCGGGGGGAGGGCCGGGGAGCTGTTTTTT. Translation: CASSLRTSGGRAGELFF.

This clone has a single count. This chain uses TRBV5-1 with TRBJ1-1, with TRBD1 matching 7 bases. The V gene end was trimmed by 4 bases and the J gene end by 4 bases; junction bases not matched to a gene: 4. This CDR3 has 13 residues. The germline gives CDR1 SGHRS, CDR2 YFSETQ. CDR3 sequence: CASSTQGGTEAFF. In nucleotides, the CDR3 is TGCGCCAGCAGCACTCAGGGGGGCACTGAAGCTTTCTTT.

The rearrangement joins TRBV28 to TRBJ1-5; perhaps TRBD1 as D (6 bases). Trimming took 4 bases from V and 10 from J, leaving 14 bases between them. CDR1 MDHEN and CDR2 SYDVKM come from the germline V gene. This CDR3 comprises 13 residues. The CDR3 spells CASSSFNRAPQHF. In nucleotides, the CDR3 is TGTGCCAGCAGTTCATTTAACAGGGCCCCCCAGCATTTT.

This clone was counted only a few times. This chain uses TRBV9 with TRBJ2-3; unclear D gene. Germline assignment: CDR1 SGDLS and CDR2 YYNGEE. Trimming took off 4 bases at V and 2 bases at J, with 5 bases between the two ends. The CDR3 runs 12 residues. The CDR3 nucleotides read TGTGCCAGCAGCCGGGCCACAGATACGCAGTATTTT. The encoded protein is CASSRATDTQYF.

The rearrangement joins TRBV7-2 to TRBJ1-1; possibly TRBD1 for D (5 bases). This CDR3 is 14 amino acids long. V was cut by 6 bases and J by 1 base, with 12 bases left in between. Germline V gene lookup returns CDR1 SGHTA and CDR2 FQGNSA. For the CDR3, the DNA is TGTGCCAGCAGTGCGGGACCGTGGAACACTGAAGCTTTCTTT. Residues: CASSAGPWNTEAFF.

The rearrangement uses TRBV10-3 and TRBJ1-5; 7 positions agree with TRBD1. CDR1 and CDR2 (germline): ENHRY, SYGVKD. V gave up 6 bases and J gave up 2 bases; unmatched junction bases: 7. The CDR3 spans 15 residues. The CDR3 here is CAISPTGDGNQPQHF. The CDR3 DNA is TGTGCCATCAGCCCCACAGGGGATGGCAATCAGCCCCAGCATTTT.

This rearrangement joins TRBV6-2 or TRBV6-3 to TRBJ2-1; the D gene is possibly TRBD2 (6 bases). V was pared by 6 bases and J by 4 bases, with 16 bases between. Germline V gene lookup returns CDR1 MNHEY and CDR2 SVGEGT. This CDR3 comprises 15 residues. The CDR3 reads CASSTRERGYNEQFF. For the CDR3, the DNA is TGTGCCAGCAGCACGAGGGAACGGGGGTACAATGAGCAGTTCTTC.

The chain is built from TRBV6-5 and TRBJ2-5, with D tentatively TRBD2 (5 bases). The CDR3 spans 14 residues. Germline-derived CDR1 and CDR2 are MNHEY and SVGAGI. Trimming cost V 6 bases and J 1 base, with 12 bases left between them. The CDR3 bases are TGTGCCAGCAGGGGGAGCGGTCTCCAAGAGACCCAGTACTTC. Protein sequence: CASRGSGLQETQYF.

This chain connects TRBV6-5 to TRBJ2-7; D remains unclear. CDR1 and CDR2 from the germline V gene are MNHEY and SVGAGI. This CDR3 is 13 amino acids long. Trimming left V 0 bases short and J 5 bases short, with 8 bases between. The CDR3 loop reads CASSYSFLDEQYF. The CDR3 DNA reads TGTGCCAGCAGTTACTCGTTCCTTGACGAGCAGTACTTC.

Written as DNA, the CDR3 is TGTGCCAGCAGCGAGGGACAGGGGCTCCCCACAGATACGCAGTATTTT. Translating gives CASSEGQGLPTDTQYF. V is TRBV9 and J is TRBJ2-3; TRBD1 matches at 10 bases. V shed 3 bases and J 2 bases; nucleotides not matched to a gene: 6. Germline values: CDR1 SGDLS, CDR2 YYNGEE. This CDR3 contains 16 residues.

V usage is TRBV24-1 and J usage is TRBJ1-5; TRBD1 is a possible D gene (5 bases). The length of the CDR3 is 13 residues. Germline CDR1 and CDR2: KGHDR and SFDVKD. V lost 0 bases and J lost 9, with 8 bases in between. CDR3 sequence: CATSDLEGRPQHF. The DNA for the CDR3 is TGTGCCACCAGTGATTTGGAGGGGAGGCCCCAGCATTTT.

Note on this clone: At the DNA level, this CDR3 is encoded by other sequences in the same sample as well. The chain is built from TRBV2 and TRBJ2-3, with TRBD1 matching 9 bases. CDR3 size: 15 residues. After removal of 5 bases from V and 3 bases from J, the junction contained 6 bases not matched to a gene. Germline V gives CDR1 SNHLY, CDR2 FYNNEI. The CDR3 reads CASSTRQGGTDTQYF. The CDR3 DNA sequence: TGTGCCAGCAGTACTAGACAGGGGGGGACAGATACGCAGTATTTT.

The chain combines TRBV11-3 with TRBJ2-2, with a tentative D call TRBD1 (6 bases). The V gene's germline CDR1 is SGHNT and CDR2 YENEEA. The CDR3 is made up of 14 amino acids. Deletions cut 1 base from V and 4 bases from J, with 7 bases between. CDR3 nucleotides: TGTGCCAGCAGCTTAGTAGGGGGCACCGGGGAGCTGTTTTTT. It yields the protein CASSLVGGTGELFF.